The rows below give T cell receptor beta chains drawn from one sample of a study of Graves' ophthalmopathy and Graves' hyperthyroidism. TCRdb re-analysed the multiplex PCR reads in MiXCR, keeping a single row per CDR3 protein. The sample includes 400,000 or so distinct CDR3 sequences, 15% to 20% seen only once; the top ten take 2.4%. The sequenced material came from peripheral blood. These receptors all come from an adult woman with stable Graves' hyperthyroidism. Both conserved end residues are part of each CDR3. Fields, in order: D gene, V gene, clone size, J gene, CDR3 DNA, CDR3 protein. The D gene is left open where the match is weak. Clone size is stated in some rows and not others, as once, few, many or a class when expanded.

NA	TRBV6-1	NA	TRBJ1-5	TGTGCCAGCGGACGGGATTTTCGAGCGACCCAGCATTTT	CASGRDFRATQHF
TRBD1	TRBV28	NA	TRBJ2-7	TGTGCCAGCAGTAAGGGACTTAAGGACAGGGGCTACTACGAGCAGTACTTC	CASSKGLKDRGYYEQYF
NA	TRBV9	few	TRBJ2-5	TGTGCCAGCAGCGTAGACGAGGGGACCCAGTACTTC	CASSVDEGTQYF
TRBD2	TRBV5-1	many	TRBJ2-7	TGCGCCAGCAGCTTGGTGGCTAGCGGGGGATCCTACGAGCAGTACTTC	CASSLVASGGSYEQYF
NA	TRBV6-1	NA	TRBJ1-6	TGTGCCAGCAGTGAAGGGGGTCTGGGTGGGTCCCTCCACTTT	CASSEGGLGGSLHF
NA	TRBV28	many	TRBJ2-7	TGTGCCAGCATCTCACCGGGGCGTGACGAGCAGTACTTC	CASISPGRDEQYF
NA	TRBV5-1	many	TRBJ2-5	TGCGCCAGCAGCTTTTTCGGCGAGGAGACCCAGTACTTC	CASSFFGEETQYF
NA	TRBV6-1	once	TRBJ1-1	TGTGCCAGCAGCTCTCCTGACCGTCTCGGGAGCACTGAAGCTTTCTTT	CASSSPDRLGSTEAFF
TRBD1	TRBV11-2	NA	TRBJ2-3	TGTGCCAGCAGCTCCAGGGGGCAGGGAAGCACAGATACGCAGTATTTT	CASSSRGQGSTDTQYF
NA	TRBV24-1	many	TRBJ2-6	TGTGCCACCAGTGACCAGGGACCGAAGGCTGGGGCCAACGTCCTGACTTTC	CATSDQGPKAGANVLTF
NA	TRBV2	many	TRBJ1-1	TGTGCCAGCAGGATGGAGGGTTTGAACACTGAAGCTTTCTTT	CASRMEGLNTEAFF
NA	TRBV20-1	many	TRBJ2-2	TGCAGTGCTAGAGAGACGGGACCGAACACCGGGGAGCTGTTTTTT	CSARETGPNTGELFF
NA	TRBV12-5	many	TRBJ1-1	TGTGCTAGTGGTTTGCCGCGGCGGGGGGCCTTCTCGCTGACCACTGAAGCTTTCTTT	CASGLPRRGAFSLTTEAFF
TRBD1	TRBV7-9	many	TRBJ2-7	TGTGCCAGCAGCGCCGTCGTCGCAGGGGGCGCTCACGCTGGGCAGTACTTC	CASSAVVAGGAHAGQYF
TRBD2	TRBV6-1	NA	TRBJ2-7	TGTGCCGCAACGCAGCGGGGGTTCGACCTGGCGGAGCAGTACTTC	CAATQRGFDLAEQYF
NA	TRBV15	NA	TRBJ2-7	TGTGCCACCAGCAATGAAATGCGGGACTTCTCCTACGAGCAGTACTTC	CATSNEMRDFSYEQYF